This entry features one T cell receptor (beta chain) sequence. The antigen is not known. The sample is drawn from a study of multiple sclerosis patients with progressive multifocal leukoencephalopathy. Using immunoSEQ multiplex PCR, the repertoire was profiled, and TCRdb retains in-frame clones only, with some absent. Among 25,000 to 35,000 clones listed, roughly 85% were seen once. Indicated time point: time of PML onset. PML was diagnosed clinically and by MRI, then confirmed by JC virus DNA in cerebrospinal fluid. The CDR3 sequence is 16 residues long. From germline, CDR1 is MDHEN and CDR2 SYDVKM. Overall study findings and caveats: Lower normalized Shannon entropy suggested reduced TRB diversity in most PML patients. Whether JC virus or general immunocompromise explains the findings remained unclear.

V and J are TRBV28 and TRBJ2-5, with TRBD1 identical over 9 bases. The better agreement between TRBJ2-7 and the DNA end casts doubt on the J call. This TCR was recovered from a woman between 25 and 40 years old with progressive multifocal leukoencephalopathy. The sequenced sample was PBMCs, obtained from a patient treated with natalizumab. The CDR3 protein is CASSLWWTGETYEQYF. CDR3 bases: TGTGCCAGCAGTTTATGGTGGACAGGGGAGACCTACGAGCAGTACTTC.